This TCR beta chain appears in the sequencing data of a study of cytomegalovirus exposure and HLA in healthy donors. At the level of the study: Researchers previously reported finding 90 million to 130 million unique TCR beta sequences from around 200 million T cells. Unique TCRs numbering around 80 million, obtained from HLA-typed donors, made up an early data release. Findings and limits, study-wide: Common viral pathogens (according to a later analysis) appeared linked to several of the most significant clusters.

Amplification used 60 Vbeta primers and 13 Jbeta primers. Assay used: immunoSEQ multiplex PCR; TCRdb lists only in-frame clones, some missing. The table lists 50,000 to 70,000 clones, 60% to 80% of them singletons. In regard to this clone: What it binds is not known.

Though probably carrying unrecorded immune exposures, donors were nominally healthy at sampling. The CDR3 sequence is 15 residues long. Losses at the gene ends were 4 bases for V and 3 bases for J; bases not matched to a gene: 8. CDR1 and CDR2 (germline): MNHNY, SVGAGI (reference sequence). V usage is TRBV6-6 and J usage is TRBJ2-5, with TRBD2 identical over 7 bases. The sequenced sample consisted of PBMCs. The TCR originated in a girl aged 10 to 17 in good health and CMV-seropositive. The CDR3 is CASSLTWGGEETQYF. CDR3 coding DNA: TGTGCCAGCAGTTTGACCTGGGGGGGGGAAGAGACCCAGTACTTC.